One and the same sample provided the 5 T cell receptor beta chains below, sequenced in a study of neurological immune-mediated disorders. TCRdb re-derived calls from the 5' RACE reads in MiXCR, one entry per CDR3 protein. The sample has about 80,000 distinct CDR3 sequences, 4.5% to 7.5% seen once; the top ten hold over 7%. Time point noted: longitudinal time-point 2. The sequenced material came from PBMCs. All receptors come from a woman in her sixties with multiple sclerosis.

At least ten counts were recorded for this clonotype. The J gene is TRBJ2-2, the V gene TRBV5-1; a weak D match, TRBD2 (6 bases). CDR1 and CDR2 from the germline V gene are SGHRS and YFSETQ. Trimming removed 3 bases from V and 2 bases from J, with 17 bases in between. The CDR3 sequence is 17 residues long. The CDR3 DNA follows: TGCGCCAGCAGCTCGGGACTTCGGGATCCCAACACCGGGGAGCTGTTTTTT. Translated: CASSSGLRDPNTGELFF.

Many counts were recorded for this clonotype. V and J are TRBV27 and TRBJ1-5; weak D call: TRBD1 (5 bases). Germline loops: CDR1 MNHEY, CDR2 SMNVEV (reference sequence). V was clipped by 5 bases and J by 7 bases, with 15 bases between them. CDR3 size: 14 residues. CDR3 bases: TGTGCCAGCAGTCTAAGTCAGGGACGCCAGCCCCAGCATTTT. Translating gives CASSLSQGRQPQHF.

The chain uses TRBV20-1 and TRBJ2-5; tentatively, D is TRBD2 (5 bases). Germline V gene data show CDR1 as DFQATT and CDR2 as SNEGSKA (reference sequence). The CDR3 contains 15 residues. V lost 1 base and J 4 bases, leaving 16 bases between the germline ends. CDR3 sequence reads: CSARALPGLGETQYF. The CDR3, as DNA: TGCAGTGCTAGAGCCCTCCCGGGGTTGGGAGAGACCCAGTACTTC.

Only a few counts were recorded for this clonotype. The rearrangement links TRBV3-1 to TRBJ2-7; D uncertain. Germline CDR1 is LGHDT and CDR2 is YNNKEL (reference sequence). V lost 4 bases and J lost 4, with 8 bases in between. This CDR3 region has 12 residues. DNA of the CDR3: TGTGCCAGCAGCCTCAGGCAGTACGAGCAGTACTTC. This encodes CASSLRQYEQYF.

The genes are TRBV6-6 and TRBJ2-7; the D gene is possibly TRBD2 (6 bases). Per germline, CDR1 MNHNY and CDR2 SVGAGI (reference sequence). The length of the CDR3 is 15 residues. V was clipped by 6 bases and J by 3 bases, with 18 bases between them. CDR3 nucleotides: TGTGCCAGCAGGGGACTCTCATCCCAGGGCTACGAGCAGTACTTC. It is translated as CASRGLSSQGYEQYF.